This T cell receptor (beta chain) derives from a study of T cells in narcolepsy. Study summary: Healthy controls were enrolled alongside patients with narcolepsy type 1 or type 2. Findings and caveats of the study: Blood of same and different patients, but not healthy controls, reportedly held recurring autoreactive clonotypes. No autoreactive T cell clone sequences appeared in some memory CD4+ repertoires. Same-patient CSF and blood CD4+ T cell clonotypes included HCRT-specific and TRIB2-specific autoreactive ones.

V trimming: 1 base; J trimming: 1 base; junction bases outside the gene matches: 4. Germline lookup yields CDR1 SGHTA and CDR2 FQGTGA. This CDR3 has 16 amino acids. TCRdb's copy holds only in-frame clones and misses some; the assay was immunoSEQ multiplex PCR. This table has some 30,000 clones, roughly 80% appearing once. Notes on this clone: Its cognate antigen is unknown.

The source material was memory (CD45RA-) CD4+ T cells from blood. This receptor was obtained from a human donor in good health. The chain joins TRBV7-3 to TRBJ2-1; the match to TRBD2 covers 7 bases. Written as DNA, the CDR3 is TGTGCCAGCAGCTTAAGGGGAGCGGGATCCTACAATGAGCAGTTCTTC. The encoded protein is CASSLRGAGSYNEQFF.